One and the same sample provided the 9 T cell receptor beta chains below, sequenced in a study of response to subunit inactivated influenza vaccine. TCRdb reprocessed the RT-PCR reads via MiXCR and lists one record per CDR3 protein. Counted here are 650,000 to 800,000 distinct CDR3 sequences, around 14% occurring once; the ten biggest clones make up around 6.5%. Sequencing was performed on PBMCs from blood, taken less than 15 days before vaccination. The receptors were sampled from a man aged 50-59 years who received an inactivated influenza vaccine.

The V gene is TRBV30, the J gene TRBJ2-1; 7 bases map to TRBD1. Trimming removed 1 base from V and 7 bases from J; junction bases left unmatched: 10. CDR1 and CDR2 from the germline V gene are GTSNPN and SVGIG (reference sequence). The CDR3 is 15 residues long. The CDR3 loop is CAWSAPQTGKNEQFF. CDR3 nucleotide sequence: TGTGCCTGGAGTGCCCCCCAGACAGGGAAGAATGAGCAGTTCTTC.

In nucleotides, the CDR3 is TGTGCCAGCAGCTTTGGGGACCCACCACTGAACACTGAAGCTTTCTTT. Translated: CASSFGDPPLNTEAFF. V usage is TRBV7-9 and J usage is TRBJ1-1, with D possibly TRBD1 on 5 matching bases. This CDR3 is built from 16 residues. V was pared by 3 bases and J by 0 bases, with 14 bases between. Germline V gene data show CDR1 as SEHNR and CDR2 as FQNEAQ (reference sequence). The variable domain in full, completed from reference TRBV7-9 and TRBJ1-1, reads DTGVSQNPRHKITKRGQNVTFRCDPISEHNRLYWYRQTLGQGPEFLTYFQNEAQLEKSRLLSDRFSAERPKGSFSTLEIQRTEQGDSAMYLCASSFGDPPLNTEAFFGQGTRLTVV.

This clonotype has a handful of counts. V gene TRBV29-1 combines with J gene TRBJ1-2; TRBD1 matches at 7 bases. The CDR3 runs to 13 residues. The germline V gene has CDR1 SQVTM and CDR2 ANQGSEA. J gave up 2 bases and V 6 bases, and 6 bases lay outside the gene matches. This CDR3 is CSVAQGPNYGYTF. The DNA of the CDR3 is TGCAGCGTCGCACAGGGGCCGAACTATGGCTACACCTTC.

This clonotype has just a few counts. The rearrangement links TRBV18 to TRBJ2-5; 11 bases match TRBD1. CDR3 length equals 16 residues. Trimming at V came to 4 bases and at J to 5 bases, leaving 9 bases not matched to a gene. The germline gives CDR1 KGHSH, CDR2 LQKENI. The CDR3 sequence: CASSLRTGGSEETQYF. Written as DNA, the CDR3 is TGTGCCAGCTCACTTCGGACAGGGGGCAGTGAGGAGACCCAGTACTTC.

This clonotype occurred a few times. The chain uses TRBV11-2 and TRBJ2-1; 16 bases fit TRBD2. V was pared by 3 bases and J by 6 bases, with 8 bases of the junction left unmatched. Per the germline V gene, CDR1 is SGHAT and CDR2 is FQNNGV. The CDR3 spans 18 residues. The CDR3 DNA sequence: TGTGCCAGCAGCTTTACGCCCGGGACTAGCGGGGGGGCCAATGAGCAGTTCTTC. Amino acids: CASSFTPGTSGGANEQFF.

This clonotype was counted ten times or more. The chain couples TRBV25-1 to TRBJ2-7; weak D call: TRBD1 (6 bases). V was trimmed by 5 bases and J by 2 bases, leaving 13 bases between them. CDR1 MGHDK and CDR2 SYGVNS come from the germline V gene. This CDR3 has 14 amino acids. CDR3 nucleotide sequence: TGTGCCAGCAGTCAGGAGACAGGAGCCTACGAGCAGTACTTC. Encoded protein: CASSQETGAYEQYF.

This clonotype was counted at least ten times. The chain links TRBV29-1 to TRBJ1-2; 12 bases are shared with TRBD1. There are 15 residues in the CDR3. Looked up from germline, CDR1 is SQVTM and CDR2 is ANQGSEA. The V and J ends lost 6 bases and 5 bases, in that order; junction bases with no gene match: 10. The CDR3 coding sequence is TGCAGCGTGATACTCCGGGACAGGGGGCGTTATGGCTACACCTTC. Residues: CSVILRDRGRYGYTF.

This clonotype was counted ten times or more. V usage is TRBV5-1 and J usage is TRBJ1-1; D gene uncertain. The germline V gene encodes CDR1 SGHRS and CDR2 YFSETQ. The length of the CDR3 is 15 residues. Trimming removed 0 bases at V and 1 base at J, with 10 bases between. The CDR3 is CASSLAGSKNTEAFF. The CDR3 DNA is TGCGCCAGCAGCTTGGCCGGGAGTAAGAACACTGAAGCTTTCTTT.

This clonotype appeared a few times. This chain links TRBV20-1 with TRBJ2-3, with 13 bases matching TRBD2. With 3 bases clipped from V and 0 bases from J, the junction kept 6 bases outside the gene matches. This CDR3 contains 17 residues. Germline V gene sequence: CDR1 DFQATT, CDR2 SNEGSKA (reference sequence). The chain's CDR3 is CSARTSGGMGSTDTQYF. In nucleotides, the CDR3 is TGCAGTGCTAGGACTAGCGGGGGGATGGGTAGCACAGATACGCAGTATTTT.